The 17 T cell receptor beta chains given below trace back to one sample, sequenced in a study of blood T cell repertoires in COVID-19. Using immunoSEQ multiplex PCR, the repertoire was profiled, and TCRdb retains in-frame clones only, with some absent. In the table there are roughly 250,000 clones, around four fifths of which are singletons. Sequences were obtained from peripheral blood. The source of these receptors is a woman in her sixties or seventies with active or convalescent COVID-19.

This rearrangement joins TRBV5-1 to TRBJ1-2, with 7 bases identical to TRBD1. The CDR3 covers 13 residues. The V gene end was trimmed by 4 bases and the J gene end by 2 bases; junction bases not matched to a gene: 2. In germline, CDR1 is SGHRS, CDR2 YFSETQ. CDR3 bases: TGCGCCAGCAGCCCGGGACAGAACTATGGCTACACCTTC. Translation gives CASSPGQNYGYTF.

V gene TRBV11-2 combines with J gene TRBJ2-5, with 13 bases identical to TRBD2. Germline CDR1 reads SGHAT; CDR2 reads FQNNGV. The V gene end was trimmed by 4 bases and the J gene end by 0 bases; junction bases not matched to a gene: 5. The length of the CDR3 is 17 residues. The CDR3 sequence is CASSYSTSGGYQETQYF. The CDR3 nucleotides read TGTGCCAGCAGCTACTCGACTAGCGGGGGGTACCAAGAGACCCAGTACTTC. The variable domain in full, with the rest retrieved from reference TRBV11-2 and TRBJ2-5, is EAGVAQSPRYKIIEKRQSVAFWCNPISGHATLYWYQQILGQGPKLLIQFQNNGVVDDSQLPKDRFSAERLKGVDSTLKIQPAKLEDSAVYLCASSYSTSGGYQETQYFGPGTRLLVL.

This clone was seen more than once but under ten times. The rearrangement uses TRBV6-6 and TRBJ2-7, with 7 bases fitting TRBD1. The CDR3 consists of 15 residues. Germline lookup yields CDR1 MNHNY and CDR2 SVGAGI (reference sequence). After removal of 0 bases from V and 5 bases from J, the junction contained 7 bases not matched to a gene. CDR3 loop: CASSYSTTGAHEQYF. CDR3 coding DNA: TGTGCCAGCAGTTACTCGACCACAGGGGCCCACGAGCAGTACTTC.

The chain has TRBV5-1 and TRBJ2-2; 7 bases line up with TRBD1. V gave up 5 bases and J gave up 3 bases; unmatched junction bases: 7. Germline CDR1 is SGHRS and CDR2 is YFSETQ. The CDR3 covers 15 residues. CDR3 in DNA: TGCGCCAGCAGACTAGGACAGGTTGACACCGGGGAGCTGTTTTTT. Its protein is CASRLGQVDTGELFF.

The CDR3 DNA reads as TGTGCCAGCAGTTATTCCCAAGGAAACACCATATATTTT. Its protein is CASSYSQGNTIYF. The chain uses TRBV6-5 and TRBJ1-3; D is unclear. Germline CDR1 MNHEY, CDR2 SVGAGI. The V and J ends lost 3 bases and 4 bases respectively, with 7 bases between them. The CDR3 has 13 amino acids.

The rearrangement joins TRBV12-5 to TRBJ1-6; 8 nucleotides agree with TRBD1. The CDR3 spans 15 residues. Germline V CDR1 and CDR2: LGHNT, FRNRAP. Trimming cost V 5 bases and J 8 bases; bases outside gene matches: 8. The CDR3 loop is CASGPGQGRDSPLHF. The CDR3 coding sequence is TGTGCTAGTGGTCCAGGACAGGGAAGGGATTCACCCCTCCACTTT.

Points on this clone: A junction end diverges from the germline sequence, so it may reflect a read error. This chain joins TRBV9 and TRBJ2-7; 13 positions agree with TRBD2. This CDR3 comprises 14 residues. The germline V gene encodes CDR1 SGDLS and CDR2 YYNGEE. CDR3 in DNA: TGTGCCAGCAGCACCGGGACTAGCGGGGCCCCCGCATCATTC. Translating it yields CASSTGTSGAPASF.

This clone has a handful of counts. V gene TRBV6-2 or TRBV6-3 combines with J gene TRBJ1-1; D is possibly TRBD1 (6 bases). The CDR3 consists of 15 residues. From germline, CDR1 is MNHEY and CDR2 SVGEGT. V lost 6 bases to trimming and J lost 2 bases, with 16 bases between them. CDR3 bases: TGTGCCAGCAGCCAGCCCGGGACACCTAACACTGAAGCTTTCTTT. Amino acids: CASSQPGTPNTEAFF.

V is TRBV19 and J is TRBJ1-2; a weak D match, TRBD1 (6 bases). V shed 5 bases and J shed 6 bases, with 10 bases lying between them. Germline CDR1 is LNHDA and CDR2 is SQIVND (reference sequence). The CDR3 totals 12 residues. This CDR3 reads CASSPRTDGYTF. CDR3 nucleotide sequence: TGTGCCAGTAGTCCAAGGACAGATGGCTACACCTTC.

The chain recombines TRBV28 with TRBJ1-1; D may be TRBD1 (5 bases). This CDR3 has 13 residues. Trimming pared 2 bases from V and 5 bases from J, leaving 9 bases between. Germline V gene data show CDR1 as MDHEN and CDR2 as SYDVKM. DNA for the CDR3: TGTGCCAGCAGTTTAGACAGACCTACTGAAGCTTTCTTT. Amino acids: CASSLDRPTEAFF.

The gene calls are TRBV11-3 and TRBJ2-3, with D tentatively TRBD2 (5 bases). The CDR3 length is 15 residues. Per germline, CDR1 SGHNT and CDR2 YENEEA. The V and J ends lost 2 bases and 1 base respectively, with 10 bases between them. The CDR3 here is CASSLRIGGTDTQYF. CDR3 nucleotides: TGTGCCAGCAGCTTAAGAATCGGGGGCACAGATACGCAGTATTTT. The variable domain in full, completed from reference TRBV11-3 and TRBJ2-3, reads EAGVVQSPRYKIIEKKQPVAFWCNPISGHNTLYWYLQNLGQGPELLIRYENEEAVDDSQLPKDRFSAERLKGVDSTLKIQPAELGDSAVYLCASSLRIGGTDTQYFGPGTRLTVL.

This clone came up once. This chain connects TRBV30 to TRBJ1-6; TRBD1 aligns across 7 bases. Germline V gene sequence: CDR1 GTSNPN, CDR2 SVGIG (reference sequence). The CDR3 contains 14 residues. Trimming removed 1 base from V and 12 bases from J; junction bases left unmatched: 9. This CDR3 reads CAWSGTGAKGPLHF. The CDR3 DNA reads TGTGCCTGGAGTGGTACAGGGGCAAAAGGACCCCTCCACTTT.

The chain has TRBV5-4 and TRBJ1-5; 8 nucleotides agree with TRBD1. The germline V gene has CDR1 SGHNT and CDR2 YYREEE (reference sequence). The CDR3 length is 15 residues. V was pared by 9 bases and J by 1 base, with 9 bases of the junction left unmatched. The CDR3 nucleotides are TGTGCCACCCAACAGCAGGGGGCGAGCAATCAGCCCCAGCATTTT. Protein product: CATQQQGASNQPQHF.

CDR3 sequence: CAWSVLGAGGYTF. The CDR3, as DNA: TGTGCCTGGAGTGTACTGGGGGCAGGGGGCTACACCTTC. This rearrangement joins TRBV30 to TRBJ1-2; D is possibly TRBD1 (6 bases). CDR1 GTSNPN and CDR2 SVGIG come from the germline V gene (reference sequence). The CDR3 extends over 13 amino acids. V was shortened by 0 bases and J by 8 bases, with 13 bases between the two germline ends.

In this sample, this clone turned up a few times. The V gene is TRBV5-5, the J gene TRBJ1-6; TRBD1 matches 7 bases. V lost 7 bases and J lost 9; bases outside the gene matches: 16. Germline loops: CDR1 SGHKS, CDR2 YYEKEE (reference sequence). CDR3 length: 16 amino acids. CDR3 bases: TGTGCCAGCCGCGATTCAACAGGGGCCCGAGGTTCACCCCTCCACTTT. Translation: CASRDSTGARGSPLHF.

The gene calls are TRBV12-3 or TRBV12-4 and TRBJ1-2; TRBD1 might be the D (5 bases). The ends were cut back, 6 bases at V and 5 bases at J, with 7 bases in the middle. The CDR3 is 11 residues long. The chain's CDR3 is CASRGGYGYTF. The DNA of the CDR3 is TGTGCCAGCAGGGGGGGGTATGGCTACACCTTC.

V is TRBV11-2 and J is TRBJ1-4, with D possibly matching TRBD1 (5 bases). This CDR3 spans 17 amino acids. Trimming took 2 bases from V and 10 from J, leaving 23 bases between them. In germline, CDR1 is SGHAT, CDR2 FQNNGV. The CDR3 loop reads CASSLSLGGRRDRKLFF. The CDR3 DNA is TGTGCCAGCAGCTTATCTTTGGGGGGACGCAGGGATCGAAAACTGTTTTTT.